These 17 T cell receptor beta chains were all obtained from the same sample, sequenced in a study of cytomegalovirus exposure and HLA in healthy donors. Both 60 Vbeta primers and 13 Jbeta primers went into the PCR. Here immunoSEQ multiplex PCR was the method, and the copy in TCRdb shows in-frame clones only, minus some. The sample consists of approximately 85,000 clones, nearly 80% of them appearing once. Material: PBMCs. All receptors derive from a woman between 45 and 65 years old in good health and CMV-seropositive.

V usage is TRBV11-2 and J usage is TRBJ2-1, with 7 bases matching TRBD2. Per germline, CDR1 SGHAT and CDR2 FQNNGV. The junction had 10 bases not matched to a gene; V was cut back by 3 bases and J by 5 bases. The CDR3 contains 16 residues. In nucleotides, the CDR3 is TGTGCCAGCAGCTTTTCTAGTGGGAGGGGAGACAATGAGCAGTTCTTC. Encoded protein: CASSFSSGRGDNEQFF.

This chain links TRBV19 with TRBJ1-2; 10 bases agree with TRBD1. This CDR3 comprises 12 residues. V was clipped by 8 bases and J by 6 bases; unmatched bases: 3. Per the germline V gene, CDR1 is LNHDA and CDR2 is SQIVND (reference sequence). The CDR3 coding sequence is TGTGCCAGTCTCGACAGGGGGCATGGCTACACCTTC. Translating it yields CASLDRGHGYTF.

This chain uses TRBV15 with TRBJ2-1, with 7 bases lining up with TRBD2. Germline V gives CDR1 LNHNV, CDR2 YYDKDF (reference sequence). This CDR3 spans 15 amino acids. V shed 0 bases and J 7 bases; nucleotides not matched to a gene: 6. The CDR3 reads CATSRDRWGGNEQFF. CDR3 coding DNA: TGTGCCACCAGCAGAGATAGGTGGGGGGGTAATGAGCAGTTCTTC.

The chain combines TRBV7-4 with TRBJ1-5, with D possibly matching TRBD1 (6 bases). The CDR3 runs 16 residues. Germline V gene data show CDR1 as SGHVT and CDR2 as SQSDAQ. V shed 1 base and J shed 4 bases, with 14 bases lying between them. The DNA of the CDR3 is TGTGCCAGCAGCTTAGGTTTACAGGGTCGAAATCAGCCCCAGCATTTT. Its translation is CASSLGLQGRNQPQHF. Filled out from reference TRBV7-4 and TRBJ1-5, the complete variable domain reads GAGVSQSPRYKVAKRGRDVALRCDSISGHVTLYWYRQTLGQGSEVLTYSQSDAQRDKSGRPSGRFSAERPERSVSTLKIQRTEQGDSAVYLCASSLGLQGRNQPQHFGDGTRLSIL.

The count of this clone is one. The chain joins TRBV4-2 to TRBJ1-6; D uncertain. V was cut by 0 bases and J by 6 bases, with 21 bases left in between. The CDR3 runs 19 residues. CDR1 and CDR2 from the germline V gene are LGHNA and YNFKEQ. The CDR3 here is CASSQDLSLSGLVNSPLHF. CDR3 sequence (DNA): TGTGCCAGCAGCCAAGATCTCTCCTTGTCAGGTTTAGTTAATTCACCCCTCCACTTT.

V usage is TRBV27 and J usage is TRBJ2-7; 7 positions agree with TRBD2. Germline V CDR1 and CDR2: MNHEY, SMNVEV (reference sequence). The CDR3 length is 16 residues. J lost 0 bases, V lost 0 bases, and 5 bases had no gene match. CDR3 residues: CASSLSPGGYSYEQYF. The DNA for the CDR3 is TGTGCCAGCAGTTTATCGCCCGGGGGGTACTCCTACGAGCAGTACTTC.

The gene calls are TRBV29-1 and TRBJ2-4; 9 nucleotides line up with TRBD1. Losses at the gene ends were 3 bases for V and 8 bases for J; bases not matched to a gene: 5. This CDR3 comprises 13 residues. The germline V gene encodes CDR1 SQVTM and CDR2 ANQGSEA. The CDR3 here is CSVDSGQGDIQYF. The CDR3 coding sequence is TGCAGCGTTGACTCGGGACAGGGAGACATTCAGTACTTC.

This chain joins TRBV2 and TRBJ2-2; TRBD1 might be the D (6 bases). This CDR3 is 14 amino acids long. Trimming took off 6 bases at V and 5 bases at J, with 13 bases between the two ends. CDR1 SNHLY and CDR2 FYNNEI come from the germline V gene. CDR3 DNA: TGTGCCAGCAGCAGGGATCAGGGGACCGGGGAGCTGTTTTTT. It yields the protein CASSRDQGTGELFF. The entire variable domain, with the rest obtained from reference TRBV2 and TRBJ2-2, is as follows: EPEVTQTPSHQVTQMGQEVILRCVPISNHLYFYWYRQILGQKVEFLVSFYNNEISEKSEIFDDQFSVERPDGSNFTLKIRSTKLEDSAMYFCASSRDQGTGELFFGEGSRLTVL.

In its sample, this clone was seen a few times. The gene calls are TRBV5-6 and TRBJ2-3; D unclear. In germline, CDR1 is SGHDT, CDR2 YYEEEE. The V end lost 0 bases, the J end lost 1 base, and 12 bases lay between the germline ends. The CDR3 has 16 amino acids. The CDR3 here is CASSLALYSRTDTQYF. The CDR3 nucleotides are TGTGCCAGCAGCTTGGCTCTATATTCCCGCACAGATACGCAGTATTTT. The full variable domain, in which reference TRBV5-6 and TRBJ2-3 provide the parts outside the CDR3, is DAGVTQSPTHLIKTRGQQVTLRCSPKSGHDTVSWYQQALGQGPQFIFQYYEEEERQRGNFPDRFSGHQFPNYSSELNVNALLLGDSALYLCASSLALYSRTDTQYFGPGTRLTVL.

This chain joins TRBV5-1 and TRBJ2-5, with 11 bases fitting TRBD1. CDR1 is SGHRS, CDR2 YFSETQ, per germline. The CDR3 has 16 amino acids. Germline trimming cut 3 bases from V and 5 bases from J; bases unmatched to any gene: 9. This chain's CDR3 is CASSYGPGQGVETQYF. The CDR3 DNA reads TGCGCCAGCAGCTATGGACCGGGACAGGGGGTCGAGACCCAGTACTTC.

This clone was seen a handful of times. The chain combines TRBV7-8 with TRBJ1-6, with D possibly being TRBD1 (5 bases). The V end lost 5 bases, the J end lost 7 bases, and 12 bases lay between the germline ends. Germline CDR1 SGHVS, CDR2 FQNEAQ. The CDR3 is 14 residues long. CDR3 protein: CASSVPGGNSPLHF. CDR3 sequence (DNA): TGTGCCAGCAGCGTCCCCGGGGGGAATTCACCCCTCCACTTT.

This rearrangement joins TRBV13 to TRBJ2-3, with 16 bases matching TRBD2. CDR1 and CDR2 from the germline V gene are PRHDT and FYEKMQ (reference sequence). Unmatched junction bases numbered 6, after V lost 3 bases and J lost 3 bases. The CDR3 is 18 residues long. CDR3 protein: CASSLGLAGGPGTDTQYF. The CDR3, as DNA: TGTGCCAGCAGCTTGGGACTAGCGGGGGGGCCAGGGACAGATACGCAGTATTTT.

The J gene is TRBJ1-1, the V gene TRBV6-1; possibly TRBD1 for D (6 bases). Trimming left V 4 bases short and J 3 bases short, with 15 bases between. Germline V gene lookup returns CDR1 MNHNS and CDR2 SASEGT. This CDR3 has 15 amino acids. This CDR3 reads CASSAYGQRDTEAFF. The CDR3 nucleotides read TGTGCCAGCAGTGCCTACGGACAGAGGGACACTGAAGCTTTCTTT.

This clone was detected a few times. CDR3 sequence (DNA): TGTGCCAGCAGTGAACGCCCCCGGACTAGCACAGATACGCAGTATTTT. Its translation: CASSERPRTSTDTQYF. The V and J genes are TRBV6-1 and TRBJ2-3; maybe TRBD2 (5 bases). The germline V gene has CDR1 MNHNS and CDR2 SASEGT. V shed 2 bases and J shed 0 bases, with 12 bases lying between them. The CDR3 is 16 amino acids.

The V and J genes are TRBV18 and TRBJ1-1, with 8 bases fitting TRBD1. In germline, CDR1 is KGHSH, CDR2 LQKENI. The CDR3 is made up of 15 amino acids. Germline trimming cut 6 bases from V and 3 bases from J; bases unmatched to any gene: 9. This CDR3 reads CASSPRTGSDTEAFF. The CDR3 region has the DNA TGTGCCAGCTCTCCTCGGACAGGGAGCGACACTGAAGCTTTCTTT.

The chain uses TRBV5-1 and TRBJ1-2; TRBD1 matches 12 bases. The J segment lost 10 bases and the V segment lost 4 bases, leaving 20 bases of the junction unmatched. Germline V gene sequence: CDR1 SGHRS, CDR2 YFSETQ. This CDR3 spans 18 amino acids. CDR3: CASSTPRGTGGAKGDYTF. The CDR3 bases are TGCGCCAGCAGCACACCCCGTGGGACAGGGGGCGCGAAAGGGGACTACACCTTC. Drawing the rest from reference TRBV5-1 and TRBJ1-2, the complete variable domain is KAGVTQTPRYLIKTRGQQVTLSCSPISGHRSVSWYQQTPGQGLQFLFEYFSETQRNKGNFPGRFSGRQFSNSRSEMNVSTLELGDSALYLCASSTPRGTGGAKGDYTFGSGTRLTVV.

This chain connects TRBV4-2 to TRBJ2-1; 9 bases are a match to TRBD2. CDR1 and CDR2 (germline): LGHNA, YNFKEQ. This CDR3 comprises 14 residues. With 4 bases clipped from V and 8 bases from J, the junction kept 6 bases outside the gene matches. This CDR3 is CASSPRLAGYEQFF. In DNA form, the CDR3 reads TGTGCCAGCAGCCCGAGGCTAGCGGGGTATGAGCAGTTCTTC.